This TCR beta chain was documented in a study of blood T cell repertoires in COVID-19. Study background: Sites across the United States, Italy and Spain contributed samples from acute and convalescent COVID-19.

Trimming took off 0 bases at V and 0 bases at J, with 8 bases between the two ends. CDR3 length: 15 residues. Per the germline V gene, CDR1 is SGHAT and CDR2 is FQNNGV. Profiling relied on immunoSEQ multiplex PCR, and the TCRdb table lists in-frame clones only, not all of them. The top ten hold under 10% of the sample, which has 140,000 to 150,000 clones, around 83% seen once. V gene TRBV11-2 combines with J gene TRBJ2-5; no clear D gene. Sequencing used peripheral blood. The receptor's source is a man aged 25 to 40 with COVID-19, enrolled during active disease. The CDR3 sequence is CASSLELAHQETQYF. Written as DNA, the CDR3 is TGTGCCAGCAGCTTAGAGTTGGCTCACCAAGAGACCCAGTACTTC.